This record covers a single T cell receptor (beta chain). In terms of age and location, participants ranged from roughly 18 to 90 years and lived in under 30 US areas. The CDR3 totals 17 residues. V gave up 3 bases and J gave up 0 bases; unmatched junction bases: 6. Germline lookup yields CDR1 SGHTA and CDR2 FQGNSA. This specimen comes from a study of blood T cell repertoires in COVID-19. Per the original methods: Reference gene primers were amplified, and this amplification served to estimate nucleated cell counts. Profiling relied on immunoSEQ multiplex PCR, and the TCRdb table lists in-frame clones only, not all of them. D and trimming come from the DNA, and the V and J calls and clone size come from that table. The table records about 250,000 clones, 70% to 90% of them present only once.

This TCR derives from a man between 18 and 29 years old who had recovered from COVID-19. Sequencing was carried out using PBMCs or T cells enriched from blood (not recorded which). V is TRBV7-2 and J is TRBJ1-5; TRBD1 matches at 9 bases. The CDR3 is CASSLGQGLHSNQPQHF. In nucleotides, the CDR3 is TGTGCCAGCAGCTTGGGACAGGGCCTACATAGCAATCAGCCCCAGCATTTT.